This T cell receptor (beta chain) was sequenced for a study of shared clonotypes between healthy human individuals. The germline V gene encodes CDR1 LNHDA and CDR2 SQIVND (reference sequence). Trimming took off 8 bases at V and 4 bases at J, with 14 bases between the two ends. The CDR3 runs to 13 residues. As processed by the authors: Junction-only sequences produced by ImmunoSEQ had no quality scores, so filtering differed. Libraries were prepared by immunoSEQ multiplex PCR; TCRdb keeps only in-frame clonotypes and omits some of them. V, J and clone size were drawn from that table, and D and trimming were deduced from the DNA. The data show under 1,100,000 clones, under 80% seen once.

The receptor was derived from a man between 18 and 29 years old in good health. The chain uses TRBV19 and TRBJ1-2; no reliable D call. Sequenced: memory CD4+ T cells sorted from blood. Specified subset: CD45RA-negative fraction. The CDR3 DNA follows: TGTGCCAGTTCACTCTCTTTGGGCTATGGCTACACCTTC. The encoded protein is CASSLSLGYGYTF.